This paragraph covers one TCR beta chain sequence. The antigen remains undetermined. This specimen belongs to a study of T cells after posttransplantation cyclophosphamide. Study-level results: TRB clonality was highly associated with recipient CMV seropositivity and reactivation. Donor-recipient repertoire similarity was low at 1-2 months, rising over year one.

TCRdb's table, derived via immunoSEQ multiplex PCR, lists solely in-frame clones and lacks some. The table includes tens of thousands of clones, 85% to 95% detected once. Germline V gene data show CDR1 as SGHAT and CDR2 as FQNNGV. Unmatched junction bases numbered 4, after V lost 4 bases and J lost 6 bases. This CDR3 is built from 14 residues. Sequences were obtained from PBMCs. The sequence derives from a young woman in good health and a related stem cell transplant donor. This rearrangement joins TRBV11-2 to TRBJ2-7, with 12 bases aligning to TRBD2. CDR3 in amino acids: CASSSGLAGTEQYF. The CDR3 region has the DNA TGTGCCAGCAGCTCCGGACTAGCGGGGACCGAGCAGTACTTC.